The sequence of this T cell receptor (beta chain) was determined in a study of blood T cell repertoires in COVID-19. CDR1 and CDR2 (germline): SGHTA, FQGTGA. The CDR3 is 13 residues long. The germline V and J ends were trimmed by 1 base and 2 bases, with 6 bases remaining between them. Clones were sequenced by immunoSEQ multiplex PCR, and TCRdb holds only the in-frame ones, with some missing. The sample records 110,000 to 150,000 clones, 86% being singletons. Sequencing input: PBMCs or T cells enriched from blood (not recorded which). This TCR derives from a man aged 45-60 years who had recovered from COVID-19. This chain links TRBV7-3 with TRBJ2-7; D gene uncertain. The CDR3 region is CASSLRAPYEQYV. The DNA for the CDR3 is TGTGCCAGCAGCTTAAGGGCCCCCTACGAGCAGTACGTC.